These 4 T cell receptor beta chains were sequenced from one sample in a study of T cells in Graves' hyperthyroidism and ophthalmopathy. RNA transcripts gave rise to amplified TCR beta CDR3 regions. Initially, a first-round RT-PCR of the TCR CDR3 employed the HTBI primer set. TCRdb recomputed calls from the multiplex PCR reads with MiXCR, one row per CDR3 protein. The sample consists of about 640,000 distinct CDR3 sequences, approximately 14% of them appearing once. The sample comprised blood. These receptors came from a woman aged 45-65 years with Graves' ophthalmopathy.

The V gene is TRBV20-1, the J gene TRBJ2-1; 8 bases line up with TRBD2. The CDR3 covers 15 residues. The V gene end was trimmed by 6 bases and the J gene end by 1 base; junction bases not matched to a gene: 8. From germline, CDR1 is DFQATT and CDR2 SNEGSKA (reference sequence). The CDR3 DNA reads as TGCAGTGCCGAGGCGGGAGGTCCGTCCTACAATGAGCAGTTCTTC. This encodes CSAEAGGPSYNEQFF.

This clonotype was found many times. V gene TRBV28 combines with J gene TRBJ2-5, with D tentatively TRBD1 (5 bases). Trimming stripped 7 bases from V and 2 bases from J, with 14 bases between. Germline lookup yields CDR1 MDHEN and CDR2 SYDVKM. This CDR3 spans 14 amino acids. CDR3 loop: CASKATGEQETQYF. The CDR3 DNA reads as TGTGCCAGCAAAGCTACAGGAGAACAAGAGACCCAGTACTTC.

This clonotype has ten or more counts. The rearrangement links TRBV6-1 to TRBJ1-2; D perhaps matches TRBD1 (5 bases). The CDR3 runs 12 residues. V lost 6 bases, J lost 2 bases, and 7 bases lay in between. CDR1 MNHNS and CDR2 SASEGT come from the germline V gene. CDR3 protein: CASRGDNYGYTF. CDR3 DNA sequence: TGTGCCAGCAGGGGGGACAACTATGGCTACACCTTC.

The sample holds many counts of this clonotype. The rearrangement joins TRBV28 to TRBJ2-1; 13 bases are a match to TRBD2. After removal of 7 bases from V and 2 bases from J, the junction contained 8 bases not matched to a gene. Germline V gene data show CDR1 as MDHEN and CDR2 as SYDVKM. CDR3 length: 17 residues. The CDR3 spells CASTRTSGRLAYNEQFF. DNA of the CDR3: TGTGCCAGCACCCGGACTAGCGGGAGATTGGCCTACAATGAGCAGTTCTTC. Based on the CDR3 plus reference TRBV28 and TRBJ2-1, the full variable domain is DVKVTQSSRYLVKRTGEKVFLECVQDMDHENMFWYRQDPGLGLRLIYFSYDVKMKEKGDIPEGYSVSREKKERFSLILESASTNQTSMYLCASTRTSGRLAYNEQFFGPGTRLTVL.